The T cell receptor beta chain described here comes from a study of blood T cell repertoires in COVID-19 (TCRdb year 2020). With regard to the full study: Samples covering the acute and convalescent phases of COVID-19 were provided by collaborators in the United States, Italy and Spain. The prospective study material was composed of cDNA or gDNA derived from T cells, B-cell-depleted T cells, or PBMCs. The dataset comprised deeply sampled blood TCRbeta repertoires from subjects exposed to, actively infected with, or recovered from COVID-19. The repertoires were released in a freely available public database intended as a resource for research on the immune response to SARS-CoV-2. The samples were drawn from the first 160 participants of the ongoing ImmuneRACE study and from 950 to 1,500 subjects provided by 6 global collaborators. Sample metadata almost always included a de-identified subject ID, COVID-19 status, age in years and sex. Where available, HLA class I and class II types were obtained from metadata supplied by the sample provider rather than from assay-based typing.

On the study overall, not on this receptor specifically: The quantity of clinical and demographic metadata differed by source and by participant and was supplied without curation.

The germline V end is reduced by 2 bases and the J end by 10 bases; junction bases left unmatched: 7. CDR1 GTSNPN and CDR2 SVGIG were looked up in the germline V gene (reference sequence). The CDR3 spans 14 residues, from the cysteine through the phenylalanine. Only the CDR3 part of the read is kept: 42 bases, read in frame from the first base. Of note for this clone: Its antigen is still unknown. Qualities for individual bases were not recorded, and no much larger clone is one base off.

Whole blood was collected in K2EDTA tubes by collaborating institutions according to the institutions' own protocols. For TCRbeta analysis, collaborators shipped samples as frozen whole blood, isolated PBMCs, or DNA extracted from either of those sample types. TCRbeta CDR3 regions were amplified from genomic DNA by means of the immunoSEQ Assay, a bias-controlled multiplex PCR. The source study handled its data this way. The number of nucleated cells in each sample was estimated by amplification of reference gene primers within the assay. To quantify the absolute abundance of each unique TCRbeta CDR3 rearrangement, sequence reads were collapsed and filtered. For each sample, productive Simpson clonality was calculated as the square root of Simpson's diversity index over productive rearrangements. In TCRdb, the immuneACCESS table is reduced to in-frame sequences with V and J assigned. These tables do not hold every clone; where another copy was compared, an unresolved V gene accounts for under half, and the others remain unexplained. D and trimming come from the DNA, and the V and J calls and clone size come from that table. Present in this sample are about 190,000 clones, more than 60% of which were seen just once. Around 12% of the sample goes to the ten largest clones.

The receptor comes from a woman aged 50 to 60 with acute or convalescent COVID-19. The chain links TRBV30 with TRBJ1-6; TRBD1 aligns with 8 central bases. The sample taken for sequencing was peripheral blood. The DNA is as follows: TGTGCCTGGAGTCGGACAGGGAGAGGATCACCCCTCCACTTT. This sequence encodes CAWSRTGRGSPLHF.